This T cell receptor (beta chain) was captured by sequencing in a study of T-cell reconstitution after alpha-beta-depleted transplantation in children. Study conclusions and caveats: Newly generated T cells supplied most T-cell counts and diversity one year post-transplant. Several hundred rapidly expanded clones from non-depleted graft cells reportedly supplied alpha-beta T cells about two months post-transplant. Recipient T cells and thymic progenitors that survived were the source of the high TCRbeta diversity seen at day 60 in some patients.

TCRbeta library construction was performed incorporating unique molecular identifiers. TCRdb ran MiXCR on the PCR reads and lists one entry per CDR3 protein. This table has about 74,000 distinct CDR3 sequences, 13% to 15% appearing once. Per the germline V gene, CDR1 is DFQATT and CDR2 is SNEGSKA (reference sequence). This CDR3 spans 14 amino acids. Trimming took 3 bases from V and 3 from J; bases not matched to a gene: 4. As to this clonotype: Its specificity is unknown.

The specimen comprised PBMCs, mostly from graft donor cells, sampled 180 days after TCRalphabeta/CD19-depleted stem cell transplant. The clonotype was recovered from a male patient aged 2 to 10 who had a stem cell transplant for acute lymphoblastic leukemia, so the T cells may come from the graft donor. This chain connects TRBV20-1 to TRBJ2-3; TRBD1 agrees at 9 bases. CDR3 DNA sequence: TGCAGTGCTAGGGGGGGACAGGGTACAGATACGCAGTATTTT. Protein: CSARGGQGTDTQYF.